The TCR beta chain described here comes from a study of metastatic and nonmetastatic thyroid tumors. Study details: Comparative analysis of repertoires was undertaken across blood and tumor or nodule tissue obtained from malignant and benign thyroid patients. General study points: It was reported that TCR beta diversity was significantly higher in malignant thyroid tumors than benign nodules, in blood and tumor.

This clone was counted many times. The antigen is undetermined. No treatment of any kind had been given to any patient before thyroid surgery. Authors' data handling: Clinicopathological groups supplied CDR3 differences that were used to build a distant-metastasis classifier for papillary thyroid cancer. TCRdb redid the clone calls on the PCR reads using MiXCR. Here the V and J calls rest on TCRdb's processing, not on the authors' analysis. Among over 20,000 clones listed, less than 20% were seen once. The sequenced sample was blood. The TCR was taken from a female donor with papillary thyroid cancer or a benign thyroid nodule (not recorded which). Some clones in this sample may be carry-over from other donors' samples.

This CDR3 is CASSVTNSPLHF. CDR3 nucleotide sequence: TGTGCCAGCAGCGTGACCAATTCACCCCTCCACTTT. This chain connects TRBV7-2 to TRBJ1-6; D gene uncertain. The CDR3 runs 12 residues. The V gene's germline CDR1 is SGHTA and CDR2 FQGNSA. V was pared by 5 bases and J by 7 bases, with 6 bases between.